The entry below gives a single TCR beta chain sequence along with its context. The antigen it binds to is not known. Nothing much larger sits one base from this clone, and base qualities are not available. CDR1 and CDR2, per the germline V gene, are SGHRS and YFSETQ. Counted from cysteine to phenylalanine, this CDR3 has 13 amino acids. The sequence is cut down to CDR3 DNA, 39 bases in frame from base 1. V lost 1 base and J lost 3 bases; the stretch between them is 5 bases long. The sample belongs to a study of cytomegalovirus exposure and HLA in healthy donors (dated by TCRdb to 2016 to 2017). Regarding the complete study: According to an earlier analysis of 587 of the donors, 150 million to 200 million T cells yielded 117 million unique TCR beta sequences and around 280 Gb of sequence data. An early release that covered about 600 HLA-typed donors contained approximately 300 gigabases of sequencing data and around 85 million unique TCR sequences. Among the roughly 430 genotyped donors, approximately 76% belonged to the genetic ancestry cluster associated with self-reported Caucasian donors. The study aimed to test whether cataloging public T cell receptors could reveal signatures of past pathogen exposure. The T cell repertoires of about 700 subjects were profiled by immunosequencing and related to cytomegalovirus serostatus. In addition to the first cohort of 666 subjects, a separate validation cohort of over 90 different subjects was used. To predict cytomegalovirus infection status, the study brought together high-throughput TCR immunosequencing, statistical association of individual TCRs with disease status, and machine learning. A later analysis re-examined previously published TCR beta repertoires from roughly 720 donors and added high-resolution HLA genotyping to investigate patterns of TCR occurrence. In the later analysis, no new phenotypic data were used to find candidate immune exposures; instead, reliance was placed on TCR beta sequences and their occurrence across donors. To decide whether each TCR beta V gene segment behaved as functional or pseudogenic, an earlier analysis of 587 of the donors relied on high-throughput TCR beta sequencing. Donor age, sex, ethnicity and CMV serostatus were compiled together with the repertoire data. A later genetic analysis used genome-wide SNP genotypes for 398 of the 666 donors, treating that subset as a discovery cohort. Every repertoire in the discovery cohort had been generated on one and the same sequencing platform. HLA typing included class I and class II loci at four-digit resolution. Typing coverage differed by locus: A, B, C, DRB1 and DQB1 were typed in roughly 620-630 donors, DQA1 in about 550, DPA1 in some 600, and DPB1 in around 440. Several DR-DQ haplotypes were treated as single units for association and clustering because of strong linkage in the cohort. Across 300 to 500 genotyped donors of the cohort, an average of about 220,000 unique TCR beta nucleotide sequences per donor were sequenced, and 15% to 20% of those sequences were non-productive.

The paper's findings and limits, for the study overall: The only immune exposure information available for the cohort was CMV serostatus. A further reported finding was that TCR beta sequences accurately predicted the HLA-A and HLA-B alleles for most subjects in the first cohort. A later analysis found that most CMV-associated TCR beta chains appeared HLA-restricted, with HLA associations seemingly driven largely by CMV exposure. Correlated functional status among segregating V segments might be attributable to linkage disequilibrium, but an unknown experimental factor could not be ruled out. Because the 87-base-pair reads could not distinguish some IMGT-functional V segments, including TRBV6-2 and TRBV6-3, those segments were excluded. Roughly uniform sequencing depth across donors was assumed in presence/absence analyses, although this assumption may not hold. A later analysis reported that several top co-occurrence clusters appeared linked to parvovirus B19, influenza, CMV and Epstein-Barr virus. An earlier analysis of approximately 590 of the donors showed that most TCR beta V segments appeared in productive rearrangements either about 87% or about 30% of the time, which broadly matched IMGT annotations. In both the original and validation cohorts, the classifier was reported to diagnose cytomegalovirus status with high specificity and sensitivity. Compared with equally common non-associated chains, HLA-associated TCR beta chains in a later analysis were more clonally expanded and had lower generation probabilities. In a later analysis, TCR association rates were found to vary across HLA loci, with the most associated TCRs seen for DRB1 alleles and the fewest for HLA-C alleles. Specific HLA alleles were associated with 15,000 to 20,000 TCR beta sequences at a false discovery rate of 0.05 in a later analysis. Only TCR beta chains were sequenced in this cohort, and the absence of alpha or paired-chain data limited detectable features. Assigning TCR associations to individual alleles was difficult when HLA alleles, especially DR and DQ, strongly co-occurred. While some public TCRs were present in many individuals, most TCR sequences turned up only very rarely across donors. A cluster of highly shared sequence variants was judged likely to be a technical artifact of the sequencing pipeline. According to the authors, the approach could potentially be generalized to other disease states and immunological phenotypes. The earlier analysis of a few hundred of the donors excluded around 17 rarely observed V segments, including chromosome 9 orphons, because counts were too low. A later genetic analysis reported fewer N-insertions in productive TCRs among donors in an Asian-associated ancestry cluster than the roughly 700-donor mean. Because some donors lacked HLA typing at each locus, the association tests relied only on the typed subset. The study gave a list of around 170 TCR beta chains associated with cytomegalovirus. An association between a missense DCLRE1C variant and V-gene and J-gene trimming of TCR beta chains was found in a later genetic analysis and replicated in an independent cohort. In vitro tests confirmed that a few of the cytomegalovirus-associated TCR beta chains recognize cytomegalovirus antigens.

The cohort was made up of approximately 670 healthy bone marrow donors. At the time of sampling, every cohort member was nominally healthy, though immune exposures that went unrecorded were likely present. The donor was CMV seronegative and belonged to the group of 350 to 400 seronegative cohort members. Every donor gave a peripheral blood sample, and the peripheral blood mononuclear cells from that sample were used for TCR beta sequencing. The Qiagen DNeasy Blood Extraction Kit was used to extract genomic DNA from the blood cell samples. Library method: the immunoSEQ multiplex PCR assay. For the multiplex PCR, a mixture combining 60 forward primers for TCR Vbeta segments and 13 reverse primers for TCR Jbeta segments was used. A multiplex PCR assay on genomic DNA amplified the CDR3 region of rearranged TCR beta genes. On the Illumina HiSeq System, the amplified TCR beta libraries were sequenced as 87-base-pair reads. The published analysis was carried out like this. A later analysis counted tens of millions of unique TCR beta chains across the 690 or so repertoires, and 10 million to 11 million of these chains were shared by at least two donors. Raw reads were error-corrected and collapsed into unique sequences by a nearest-neighbor algorithm in which closely related sequences were merged to remove PCR and sequencing errors. V, D and J gene segments were assigned by aligning CDR3 sequences to IMGT reference sequences. For a sequence to be retained, a match of at least six nucleotides to both a V gene segment and a J gene segment was required. Rearrangements were called productive when the CDR3 lacked stop codons and stayed in frame with V and J; all others were non-productive. Following IMGT convention, CDR3 was defined as the stretch from the second conserved V-encoded cysteine to the conserved J-encoded phenylalanine. In an earlier analysis of 550 to 650 of the donors, sequences lacking an unambiguous match to a single V gene segment were excluded. An earlier analysis of several hundred of the donors called V segments functional above 56.7% productive rearrangements and segregating when the between-donor standard deviation exceeded 5%. A statistical classification framework was built for diagnosing cytomegalovirus status from the catalog of TCR beta chain sequences. A later analysis assigned V and J genes by comparing TCR nucleotide sequences with IMGT/GENE-DB human TR gene sequences. The TCRdist pipeline was used in a later analysis to assign CDR3 sequences and most-parsimonious VDJ recombination scenarios. In a later analysis, each TCR beta chain was defined by its CDR3 amino acid sequence together with its V-gene family, and reads without a unique V-gene family were excluded. To address suspected cross-contamination and a sequencing artifact, a later analysis removed roughly 640 highly shared, low-generation-probability nucleotide sequences. In a later analysis, a clonal expansion index was calculated for each public chain from normalized within-repertoire ranks of inferred template counts. In a later analysis, generation probabilities were computed with a VDJ recombination model fitted to out-of-frame rearrangements, and the resulting probabilities were checked against IGoR. In a later analysis, TCR-TCR, TCR-HLA and TCR-CMV co-occurrence was scored with hypergeometric tests, and a repertoire-size bias correction was applied to TCR pairs. False discovery rates were estimated in a later analysis by permuting HLA or CMV assignments 20 times. A later analysis grouped co-occurring TCRs with DBSCAN, adding TCRdist sequence similarity when clustering within HLA-allele-positive subsets. Repertoires with fewer than 30,000 or more than 120,000 public chains, plus five repertoires with anomalous nucleotide sharing, were excluded from co-occurrence clustering. As stored in TCRdb, this immuneACCESS dataset retains in-frame rearrangements with V and J assigned. A fraction of the clones does not appear; measured against another copy, unresolved V genes explain less than half of the discrepancy, and the remainder lacks a known reason. Clonal size and the V and J genes are those of that table, whereas D and trimming came from the DNA. The sample contains some 120,000 clones, 75% to 85% of them found a single time. 2% to 2.5% of the sample goes to the ten largest clones.

The sequenced sample consisted of PBMCs. The sequence is built from TRBV5-1 and TRBJ2-1; no D gene is confidently identified. The sequence derives from a man aged 18 to 35 in good health and CMV-seronegative. The DNA is TGCGCCAGCAGCTTGTCAAACTACAATGAGCAGTTCTTC. The translation is CASSLSNYNEQFF.